The rows below give T cell receptor beta chains drawn from one sample of a study of PD-L1 blockade in urothelial cancer. TCRdb's table, derived via immunoSEQ multiplex PCR, lists solely in-frame clones and lacks some. The sample shows roughly 25,000 clones, under 90% of them seen only once. The specimen was PBMCs, collected around atezolizumab (anti-PD-L1) treatment. These receptors were taken from a man between 65 and 79 years old with urothelial cancer. The conserved cysteine and the conserved F or W are not part of the CDR3 here. Each record gives: J gene, V gene, CDR3 length, CDR3 protein.

TRBJ2-5 | TRBV11-2 | 12 | ASLTGGYQETQY
TRBJ2-7 | TRBV28 | 10 | ASTSDTYEQY
TRBJ1-1 | TRBV19 | 11 | ASSIARNTEAF
TRBJ2-1 | TRBV13 | 12 | ASIKAGGRNEQF
TRBJ2-1 | TRBV4-2 | 12 | ASSQPGQYNEQF
TRBJ2-1 | TRBV5-6 | 10 | ASSYSGNEQF
TRBJ1-5 | TRBV28 | 14 | ASIPGSDYSNQPQH
TRBJ2-3 | TRBV9 | 15 | ASSGDPGAGNTDTQY
TRBJ1-1 | TRBV6-1 | 11 | ASDRTGNDEAF
TRBJ2-3 | TRBV6-5 | 11 | ASHRVAENTQY
TRBJ2-2 | TRBV19 | 18 | ASSIRLAVDTRGRTGELF
TRBJ2-1 | TRBV28 | 12 | ASNSGRSYNEQF
TRBJ2-7 | TRBV11-3 | 11 | ASKREDHYEQY
TRBJ2-7 | TRBV27 | 13 | ASTQYGTGGYEQY
TRBJ2-5 | TRBV19 | 11 | ASSTSGMETQY
TRBJ2-1 | TRBV27 | 12 | ASSLSAPNNEQF
TRBJ1-5 | TRBV4-1 | 11 | ASSLGVNQPQH
TRBJ1-5 | TRBV5-5 | 13 | ASSATGTVNQPQH
TRBJ2-1 | TRBV9 | 15 | ASSVGRSGNPPNEQF
TRBJ2-5 | TRBV5-4 | 12 | ASSLGGTEETQY